The clone carrying this T cell receptor beta chain was observed a few times. Its antigen remains unknown. The sample is drawn from a study of molecular identifiers for immune sequencing clone quantification. Study-level findings and limits: The sizes of highly expanded clones could be underestimated when identical TCR molecules share a barcode.

Per germline, CDR1 SGHTA and CDR2 FQGNSA. The CDR3 is made up of 13 amino acids. V gave up 1 base and J gave up 5 bases, with 8 bases separating them. Preparation of the bulk TCR libraries relied on previously described methods and listed TCR primers. TCRdb redid the calling of the PCR reads with MiXCR, one entry per CDR3 protein. The sample includes 350,000 or so distinct CDR3 sequences, roughly a fifth of them seen just once. Using 10%, 30% or 50% RNA, naive CD8 libraries were derived from roughly 18,000 to 920,000 sorted cells. Sequencing input: naive CD8+ T cells from blood, with Jurkat cell RNA spiked in. Stated subset: FACS-sorted CD8+CD4-CCR7+CD45RA+ naive T cells. The chain carries TRBV7-2 and TRBJ2-5, with D possibly matching TRBD2 (5 bases). This TCR derives from a human donor in good health. Some libraries in this study had Jurkat cell RNA spiked in. The CDR3 here is CASSLDPGETQYF. In nucleotides, the CDR3 is TGTGCCAGCAGCTTAGACCCGGGGGAGACCCAGTACTTC.